Following are 26 T cell receptor beta chains from one sample sequenced in a study of shared clonotypes between healthy human individuals. The table came from immunoSEQ multiplex PCR; TCRdb's copy has only in-frame clones and leaves some out. The sample has under 200,000 clones, 90% to 95% seen once; the top ten hold around 0.067%. The material sequenced was naive CD4+ T cells sorted from blood. Subset indicated: CD45RA+ positively selected. Receptors originate from a woman aged 25 to 39 in good health.

The V gene is TRBV28, the J gene TRBJ2-7; 13 bases agree with TRBD2. From germline, CDR1 is MDHEN and CDR2 SYDVKM. V was pared by 5 bases and J by 8 bases, with 12 bases of the junction left unmatched. The CDR3 is 16 amino acids. DNA for the CDR3: TGTGCCAGCAGTCTTGCCCTGACTAGCGGGAGGAAGAAGCAGTACTTC. Residues: CASSLALTSGRKKQYF.

This clone showed up just once. The chain couples TRBV5-4 to TRBJ1-1; TRBD1 agrees at 9 bases. CDR3 length: 16 residues. Germline V CDR1 and CDR2: SGHNT, YYREEE (reference sequence). The ends lost 3 bases at V and 4 bases at J; junction bases unmatched: 10. This chain's CDR3 is CASSSRSGQGSTEAFF. DNA of the CDR3: TGTGCCAGCAGCTCACGATCGGGACAGGGTTCCACTGAAGCTTTCTTT.

The CDR3 reads CASSFASGIIYEQYF. The DNA of the CDR3 is TGTGCCAGCAGTTTCGCTAGCGGGATCATATACGAGCAGTACTTC. V usage is TRBV28 and J usage is TRBJ2-5; the match to TRBD2 covers 9 bases. The J call may be wrong; the DNA end is better matched by TRBJ2-7. CDR3 length: 15 residues. Looked up from germline, CDR1 is MDHEN and CDR2 is SYDVKM.

V usage is TRBV7-9 and J usage is TRBJ2-5, with TRBD1 identical over 7 bases. With V trimmed by 3 bases and J by 5 bases, 6 bases remained unmatched. Germline V gene data show CDR1 as SEHNR and CDR2 as FQNEAQ (reference sequence). The CDR3 consists of 14 residues. The CDR3 loop reads CASSFRTGGETQYF. CDR3 DNA: TGTGCCAGCAGCTTCCGGACAGGCGGGGAGACCCAGTACTTC.

The chain couples TRBV6-1 to TRBJ2-6; no firm D call. Germline V CDR1 and CDR2: MNHNS, SASEGT. CDR3 length: 15 amino acids. The V end lost 3 bases, the J end lost 0 bases, and 6 bases lay between the germline ends. The CDR3 region has the DNA TGTGCCAGCAGTGACGGAACCTCTGGGGCCAACGTCCTGACTTTC. This gives the protein CASSDGTSGANVLTF.

The chain joins TRBV28 to TRBJ2-2, with D unresolved. Looked up from germline, CDR1 is MDHEN and CDR2 is SYDVKM. V was shortened by 2 bases and J by 0 bases, with 7 bases between the two germline ends. CDR3 size: 15 residues. DNA of the CDR3: TGTGCCAGCAGTTTACACGGCGCGAACACCGGGGAGCTGTTTTTT. It is translated as CASSLHGANTGELFF.

The rearrangement links TRBV4-1 to TRBJ2-7; maybe TRBD1 (6 bases). The CDR3 is 16 residues long. Germline loops: CDR1 MGHRA, CDR2 YSYEKL. V gave up 2 bases and J gave up 2 bases, with 16 bases separating them. In DNA form, the CDR3 reads TGCGCCAGCAGCCAATTACCGGGACATCCTGCCTACGAGCAGTACTTC. This sequence encodes CASSQLPGHPAYEQYF.

V and J are TRBV27 and TRBJ1-1, with D tentatively TRBD1 (6 bases). V gave up 5 bases and J gave up 0 bases, with 13 bases separating them. This CDR3 is built from 15 residues. Germline values: CDR1 MNHEY, CDR2 SMNVEV (reference sequence). The CDR3 region has the DNA TGTGCCAGCAGTAGAGGGGGTACGGTGAACACTGAAGCTTTCTTT. As protein: CASSRGGTVNTEAFF.

The genes are TRBV11-2 and TRBJ2-5; TRBD2 matches 13 bases. The J call may be faulty, since TRBJ2-7 better matches the DNA end. Germline values: CDR1 SGHAT, CDR2 FQNNGV. The CDR3 is made up of 15 amino acids. The CDR3 region is CASSWGLAGINEQYF. The CDR3 bases are TGTGCCAGCAGCTGGGGACTAGCGGGAATCAACGAGCAGTACTTC.

The chain links TRBV2 to TRBJ2-2, with D perhaps TRBD2 (5 bases). V was cut by 7 bases and J by 7 bases, with 13 bases left in between. The CDR3 is made up of 13 amino acids. CDR1 and CDR2 from the germline V gene are SNHLY and FYNNEI. CDR3 coding DNA: TGTGCCAGCACTTTATCCCGGGACGGGGAGCTGTTTTTT. Protein sequence: CASTLSRDGELFF.

The rearrangement uses TRBV15 and TRBJ2-3, with 8 bases lining up with TRBD2. With V trimmed by 5 bases and J by 6 bases, 13 bases remained unmatched. There are 16 residues in the CDR3. Germline V gene sequence: CDR1 LNHNV, CDR2 YYDKDF (reference sequence). The CDR3 nucleotides read TGTGCCACCAGCCGGCCTGGCGGGAGGACGGCGGATACGCAGTATTTT. It encodes CATSRPGGRTADTQYF.

This rearrangement joins TRBV28 to TRBJ2-5, with TRBD1 identical over 9 bases. Gene TRBJ2-7 matches the end of the DNA better, so the J call may be wrong. The CDR3 consists of 14 residues. Germline loops: CDR1 MDHEN, CDR2 SYDVKM. The CDR3 region is CATLRDRVSYEQYF. As DNA, the CDR3 is TGTGCCACCCTCCGGGACAGGGTCTCCTACGAGCAGTACTTC.

The chain joins TRBV4-1 to TRBJ1-1, with 10 positions matching TRBD1. The CDR3 extends over 15 amino acids. Germline assignment: CDR1 MGHRA and CDR2 YSYEKL. Germline trimming cut 3 bases from V and 4 bases from J; bases unmatched to any gene: 5. The CDR3 reads CASSHPGQGSTEAFF. CDR3 nucleotide sequence: TGCGCCAGCAGCCATCCGGGACAGGGGAGCACTGAAGCTTTCTTT.

J is TRBJ1-1 and V is TRBV11-1, with TRBD1 matching over 9 bases. The CDR3 has 16 residues. V dropped 5 bases and J dropped 1; count of bases not matched to a gene: 8. The germline gives CDR1 SGHAT, CDR2 FQDESV (reference sequence). CDR3 protein: CASSPLGQGKNTEAFF. The CDR3 nucleotides read TGTGCCAGCAGCCCCTTGGGACAGGGAAAGAACACTGAAGCTTTCTTT.

Here the CDR3 DNA reads TGTGCCAGCAGCCCAAAGACAGGGTTTAGCTCCTACGAGCAGTACTTC. Encoded protein: CASSPKTGFSSYEQYF. V usage is TRBV9 and J usage is TRBJ2-7; 7 nucleotides line up with TRBD1. The length of the CDR3 is 16 residues. V shed 4 bases, J shed 0 bases, and the junction held 10 bases outside the gene matches. Germline-derived CDR1 and CDR2 are SGDLS and YYNGEE. Full variable domain (remainder filled in from reference TRBV9 and TRBJ2-7): DSGVTQTPKHLITATGQRVTLRCSPRSGDLSVYWYQQSLDQGLQFLIQYYNGEERAKGNILERFSAQQFPDLHSELNLSSLELGDSALYFCASSPKTGFSSYEQYFGPGTRLTVT.

The table lists this clone with a few counts. The chain combines TRBV6-5 with TRBJ1-2; TRBD1 matches 9 bases. V was clipped by 2 bases and J by 6 bases; unmatched bases: 4. The CDR3 has 14 amino acids. CDR1 and CDR2 (germline): MNHEY, SVGAGI. The DNA of the CDR3 is TGTGCCAGCAGTTACAATACAGGGGGCGATGGCTACACCTTC. This sequence encodes CASSYNTGGDGYTF.

The chain has TRBV28 and TRBJ1-1; possible D gene TRBD1, 6 bases. Germline V gene sequence: CDR1 MDHEN, CDR2 SYDVKM. This CDR3 region has 14 residues. V was pared by 4 bases and J by 7 bases, with 16 bases between. CDR3 in amino acids: CASSSRWGRGEAFF. Written as DNA, the CDR3 is TGTGCCAGCAGTTCCCGGTGGGGGCGGGGTGAAGCTTTCTTT.

CDR3 sequence reads: CASSFPSGRARNEQFF. The DNA of the CDR3 is TGTGCCAGCAGCTTCCCTAGCGGGAGGGCCCGGAATGAGCAGTTCTTC. The V call is TRBV5-4, the J call TRBJ2-1, with 12 bases matching TRBD2. Losses at the gene ends were 2 bases for V and 7 bases for J; bases not matched to a gene: 7. Germline V gene data show CDR1 as SGHNT and CDR2 as YYREEE (reference sequence). The CDR3 has 16 residues.

This chain connects TRBV5-8 to TRBJ1-5, with D uncertain. Germline CDR1 SGHTS, CDR2 YDEGEE. The CDR3 sequence is 14 residues long. Trimming took off 2 bases at V and 3 bases at J, with 9 bases between the two ends. This chain's CDR3 is CASSFLPLNQPQHF. CDR3 in DNA: TGTGCCAGCAGCTTTCTACCGCTCAATCAGCCCCAGCATTTT. Drawing the rest from reference TRBV5-8 and TRBJ1-5, the complete variable domain is EAGVTQSPTHLIKTRGQQATLRCSPISGHTSVYWYQQALGLGLQFLLWYDEGEERNRGNFPPRFSGRQFPNYSSELNVNALELEDSALYLCASSFLPLNQPQHFGDGTRLSIL.

This rearrangement joins TRBV23-1 to TRBJ2-2; perhaps D is TRBD1 or TRBD2 (5 bases each). TRBV23-1 is an open reading frame, and its role is uncertain. The V end was cut by 7 bases, the J end by 2 bases, with 14 bases between. This CDR3 is 15 amino acids long. The CDR3 reads CASTTGTANTGELFF. DNA for the CDR3: TGCGCCAGCACCACCGGGACGGCTAACACCGGGGAGCTGTTTTTT.

The chain carries TRBV6-5 and TRBJ2-1, with no clear D. V lost 6 bases and J 9 bases, leaving 12 bases between the germline ends. Looked up from germline, CDR1 is MNHEY and CDR2 is SVGAGI. CDR3 length: 12 amino acids. CDR3 loop: CASSRRGAEQFF. The DNA of the CDR3 is TGTGCCAGCAGCCGCCGAGGTGCTGAGCAGTTCTTC.

V gene TRBV7-2 combines with J gene TRBJ2-5; 7 bases line up with TRBD2. The J call could be wrong; TRBJ2-7 is a better fit for the DNA end. The germline CDR1 and CDR2 sequences are SGHTA and FQGNSA. The CDR3 extends over 14 amino acids. CDR3 in amino acids: CASSRSTGGYEQYF. CDR3 nucleotides: TGTGCCAGCAGCCGCTCTACGGGAGGTTACGAGCAGTACTTC.

This clone was observed once. The J gene is TRBJ2-4, the V gene TRBV7-2, with D uncertain. The CDR3 has 15 amino acids. V was shortened by 0 bases and J by 0 bases, with 6 bases between the two germline ends. The germline V gene encodes CDR1 SGHTA and CDR2 FQGNSA. CDR3 nucleotide sequence: TGTGCCAGCAGCTTAGCAGGGTTAGCCAAAAACATTCAGTACTTC. The encoded protein is CASSLAGLAKNIQYF.

The chain carries TRBV19 and TRBJ2-1; 7 bases are shared with TRBD1. CDR3 length equals 13 residues. The germline CDR1 and CDR2 sequences are LNHDA and SQIVND (reference sequence). The trim removed 5 bases at V and 5 bases at J, leaving 3 bases unmatched. CDR3 loop: CASSSGQHNEQFF. The CDR3 nucleotides are TGTGCCAGTAGTTCGGGACAGCACAATGAGCAGTTCTTC.

The rearrangement joins TRBV28 to TRBJ2-5; 10 bases line up with TRBD2. Near its end, the DNA agrees better with TRBJ2-7, so the J call may be wrong. CDR1 is MDHEN, CDR2 SYDVKM, per germline. The CDR3 extends over 14 amino acids. The CDR3 nucleotides are TGTGCCAGCACCTCAGCGGGAGGGGTCCACGAGCAGTACTTC. It is translated as CASTSAGGVHEQYF.

The CDR3 bases are TGTGCCAGCAGCCAAGAAAACAAAAACTACGAGCAGTACTTC. This codes for CASSQENKNYEQYF. The chain joins TRBV4-2 to TRBJ2-5; no reliable D call. Matching the DNA end better, TRBJ2-7 makes the J call doubtful. CDR3 length: 14 amino acids. Germline CDR1 and CDR2: LGHNA and YNFKEQ.